This is a list of T cell receptor beta chains from one sample in a study of T cells in narcolepsy. Generated by immunoSEQ multiplex PCR, the TCRdb table keeps only in-frame clones and is missing some. This table has 30,000 to 40,000 clones, approximately 85% appearing once. Sample: CD45RA- memory CD4+ T cells from PBMCs. The origin of the receptors is a human donor with narcolepsy. The CDR3 runs from the conserved cysteine through the conserved F or W. Fields, in order: CDR3 DNA, CDR3 protein, D gene, V gene, J gene, clone size. D genes are given only for firm matches. Expanded clones get a size class; other rows say once, few or many, or leave the size out.

TGCAGCCTCGTTGGAGGATCACCCCTCCACTTT	CSLVGGSPLHF	.	TRBV29-1	TRBJ1-6	.
TGTGCCAGCAGAGACAGGGCCAAAAACATTCAGTACTTC	CASRDRAKNIQYF	.	TRBV6-1	TRBJ2-4	.
TGTGCCAGCAGCCTACAGGGCTACACTGAAGCTTTCTTT	CASSLQGYTEAFF	.	TRBV7-2	TRBJ1-1	.
TGTGCCAGCAGCGGACTGGGACTAGCGGGGACCTACGAGCAGTACTTC	CASSGLGLAGTYEQYF	TRBD2	TRBV7-6	TRBJ2-7	.
TGTGCCAGCAGCTTAGCGGTTGGGCGGGCTCAGCAGTTCTTC	CASSLAVGRAQQFF	.	TRBV14	TRBJ2-1	.
TGTGCCAGCTCAACAGGACCGGGCCAGACTAGCGGGGTCAATGAGCAGTTCTTC	CASSTGPGQTSGVNEQFF	TRBD2	TRBV18	TRBJ2-1	.
TGTGCCAGCAGAAGGACAGGGACGGTTTTCGAGCAGTACTTC	CASRRTGTVFEQYF	TRBD1	TRBV6-5	TRBJ2-7	.
TGCGCCAGCAGCTTCGCAGGGATCTATGGCTACACCTTC	CASSFAGIYGYTF	.	TRBV5-1	TRBJ1-2	.
TGTGCCAGCAGTGAAGCGCAAGCTGCCTTAAAATCATTC	CASSEAQAALKSF	.	TRBV2	TRBJ2-7	.
TGTGCCAGCGAACAGGGGTCCTTTAAAGAGGCTTTCTTT	CASEQGSFKEAFF	TRBD1	TRBV2	TRBJ1-1	.
TGTGCCAGCAGCCAGACAGGGGCGCATGGCTACACCTTC	CASSQTGAHGYTF	TRBD1	TRBV5-8	TRBJ1-2	.
TGTGCCAGCAGCCCTGTGTGGGGGCAGGGGGCCGGTGGGGCCAACGTCCTGACTTTC	CASSPVWGQGAGGANVLTF	TRBD1	TRBV28	TRBJ2-6	.
TGTGCCAGCAGCCTCTTCGGAGGGACTGAAGCTTTCTTT	CASSLFGGTEAFF	.	TRBV14	TRBJ1-1	.
TGTGCCAGCTCACCAGGACAGGGGGCTGAACGTGGCTACACCTTC	CASSPGQGAERGYTF	TRBD1	TRBV18	TRBJ1-2	.
TGTGCCAGCAGCTTAGGGGGCAGATTCTCTGGAAACACCATATATTTT	CASSLGGRFSGNTIYF	.	TRBV7-6	TRBJ1-3	once
TGTGCCACCAGCAGCGGGACAGGGGGCGGCGATCAGCCCCAGCATTTT	CATSSGTGGGDQPQHF	TRBD1	TRBV15	TRBJ1-5	.
TGTGCCAGCAGCTTAGTTAGGTCGGACACTGAAGCTTTCTTT	CASSLVRSDTEAFF	.	TRBV7-9	TRBJ1-1	.
TGTGTCAAAAGCAATCCCACAGGGCCGGGGGGCTCCTATGGCTACACCTTC	CVKSNPTGPGGSYGYTF	.	TRBV30	TRBJ1-2	once
TGTGCCAGCAGCTTGGGGGAAGAGACCCAGTACTTC	CASSLGEETQYF	.	TRBV7-9	TRBJ2-5	.
TGCAGCGCAACCGGACAGGGGGCGAGAATTTGGACCTTT	CSATGQGARIWTF	TRBD1	TRBV29-1	TRBJ1-1	.
TGTGCCAGCAGCTTGGACCCGAACTATGGCTACACCTTC	CASSLDPNYGYTF	.	TRBV5-4	TRBJ1-2	.
TGTGCCAGTAACCCCCGACAGGGGGGGGATAGGAGCAATCAGCCCCAGCATTTT	CASNPRQGGDRSNQPQHF	TRBD1	TRBV19	TRBJ1-5	medium-sized
TGCGCCAGCAGTGAGTCGGGGCGGAATGGGGAGCAGTTCTTC	CASSESGRNGEQFF	.	TRBV10-1	TRBJ2-1	.
TGTGCCAGCAGTGATGAAGGGTCCCGTAATGAAAAACTGTTTTTT	CASSDEGSRNEKLFF	.	TRBV6-4	TRBJ1-4	.
TGTGCCAGCTTCGCCCCAGGCGGTGAAAAACTGTTTTTT	CASFAPGGEKLFF	.	TRBV28	TRBJ1-4	once
TGTGCCATCAGTGAGGGCAGCGGGGATGGCACAGATACGCAGTATTTT	CAISEGSGDGTDTQYF	TRBD2	TRBV10-3	TRBJ2-3	few
TGTGCCAGCAGTTTAGCCATTACCGGCGATGAGCAGTTCTTC	CASSLAITGDEQFF	.	TRBV28	TRBJ2-1	.